This TCR beta chain was recorded in a study of early T cells in non-severe SARS-CoV-2 infection. This CDR3 comprises 14 residues. The germline CDR1 and CDR2 sequences are LGHNA and YSLEER. After removal of 4 bases from V and 7 bases from J, the junction contained 8 bases not matched to a gene. This clonotype was detected many times. TCRdb itself ran the 5' RACE reads through MiXCR, one entry per CDR3 protein. This table holds about 28,000 distinct CDR3 sequences, about 5% found once. The sample comprised whole blood. The receptor was derived from an adult who was a healthcare worker with PCR-confirmed SARS-CoV-2 infection or an uninfected control (not recorded which). The chain carries TRBV4-3 and TRBJ1-1, with 8 bases identical to TRBD1. CDR3 DNA sequence: TGCGCCAGCAGCCCCTGGGCAGGGGGCAGTGAAGCTTTCTTT. Its translation: CASSPWAGGSEAFF.